Following are 25 T cell receptor beta chains from one sample sequenced in a study of control samples from healthy donors and cancer patients. Using immunoSEQ multiplex PCR, the repertoire was profiled, and TCRdb retains in-frame clones only, with some absent. The table has some 140,000 clones, around nine tenths seen once. The specimen sequenced was blood. The receptors come from a man aged 25 to 45 in good health.

V and J are TRBV5-4 and TRBJ2-7, with 9 bases that match TRBD2. The length of the CDR3 is 16 residues. V dropped 4 bases and J dropped 0; count of bases not matched to a gene: 8. Germline lookup yields CDR1 SGHNT and CDR2 YYREEE (reference sequence). The CDR3 protein is CASSQLTSGRSYEQYF. For the CDR3, the DNA is TGTGCCAGCAGCCAATTAACTAGCGGGCGCTCCTACGAGCAGTACTTC.

V is TRBV5-5 and J is TRBJ2-7, with no clear D. Looked up from germline, CDR1 is SGHKS and CDR2 is YYEKEE (reference sequence). V was trimmed by 5 bases and J by 0 bases, leaving 15 bases between them. The CDR3 length is 15 residues. In DNA form, the CDR3 reads TGTGCCAGCAGTCGCTCTGGGGAAAGCTCCTACGAGCAGTACTTC. Encoded protein: CASSRSGESSYEQYF.

The rearrangement uses TRBV19 and TRBJ2-2; D is unresolved. This CDR3 has 13 residues. Per germline, CDR1 LNHDA and CDR2 SQIVND (reference sequence). Trimming removed 10 bases from V and 7 bases from J, with 16 bases in between. The CDR3 DNA reads TGTGCCACAACAGTGAAACCGGGCGGGGAGCTGTTTTTT. As protein: CATTVKPGGELFF.

This chain joins TRBV29-1 and TRBJ1-1, with 8 nucleotides matching TRBD1. The length of the CDR3 is 12 residues. The V and J ends lost 7 bases and 7 bases, in that order; junction bases with no gene match: 8. Germline V gene sequence: CDR1 SQVTM, CDR2 ANQGSEA. The CDR3 coding sequence is TGCAGCGCCTGGACAGGGAAGAATGAAGCTTTCTTT. As protein: CSAWTGKNEAFF.

This clone was picked up one time. The V gene is TRBV11-3, the J gene TRBJ2-7; 9 positions match TRBD2. The CDR3 is 14 residues long. CDR1 is SGHNT and CDR2 is YENEEA in the germline V gene. V lost 6 bases and J lost 5; bases outside the gene matches: 8. DNA of the CDR3: TGTGCCAGCAGGGCCGGGACTAGCTTCCACGAGCAGTACTTC. This gives the protein CASRAGTSFHEQYF.

In its sample, this clone was seen once. The rearrangement uses TRBV28 and TRBJ2-1; 7 bases match TRBD2. CDR3 length: 15 amino acids. The V gene end was trimmed by 7 bases and the J gene end by 6 bases; junction bases not matched to a gene: 12. Germline-derived CDR1 and CDR2 are MDHEN and SYDVKM. CDR3 nucleotide sequence: TGTGCCAGCATTTTTGGCGGGAGAGATTCCAATGAGCAGTTCTTC. This encodes CASIFGGRDSNEQFF.

CDR3 DNA: TGTGCCAGCAGCCGGACAGAGAGCTACGAGCAGTACTTC. Encoded protein: CASSRTESYEQYF. The chain carries TRBV9 and TRBJ2-7, with a possible D match to TRBD1 (6 bases). This CDR3 contains 13 residues. Trimming pared 4 bases from V and 3 bases from J, leaving 11 bases between. Germline lookup yields CDR1 SGDLS and CDR2 YYNGEE.

V and J are TRBV20-1 and TRBJ1-1; D is undetermined. V was trimmed by 3 bases and J by 4 bases, leaving 9 bases between them. CDR1 DFQATT and CDR2 SNEGSKA come from the germline V gene (reference sequence). This CDR3 is 12 amino acids long. The CDR3 bases are TGCAGTGCTAGTAAGCCGGTCACTGAAGCTTTCTTT. It yields the protein CSASKPVTEAFF.

This chain uses TRBV24-1 with TRBJ2-1; perhaps TRBD1 as D (6 bases). CDR1 is KGHDR and CDR2 is SFDVKD in the germline V gene. V lost 6 bases to trimming and J lost 8 bases, with 19 bases between them. The CDR3 has 15 amino acids. CDR3 loop: CATSPAAGAFDEQFF. The CDR3 DNA reads TGTGCCACCAGTCCCGCGGCAGGGGCTTTTGATGAGCAGTTCTTC.

The chain carries TRBV2 and TRBJ1-1; possibly TRBD1 for D (5 bases). The CDR3 loop spans 16 amino acids. CDR1 and CDR2 (germline): SNHLY, FYNNEI. V lost 7 bases and J lost 2, with 20 bases in between. The CDR3 spells CASKRETAGTNTEAFF. Here the CDR3 DNA reads TGTGCCAGCAAACGTGAGACGGCAGGGACCAACACTGAAGCTTTCTTT.

This chain joins TRBV14 and TRBJ1-3, with D hard to call. Trimming left V 2 bases short and J 3 bases short, with 2 bases between. This CDR3 has 12 amino acids. CDR1 is SGHDN and CDR2 is FVKESK in the germline V gene. CDR3 nucleotide sequence: TGTGCCAGCAGCCAATATGGAAACACCATATATTTT. Protein sequence: CASSQYGNTIYF.

V gene TRBV28 combines with J gene TRBJ1-5; 8 positions agree with TRBD1. The CDR3 runs to 17 residues. The trim removed 2 bases at V and 3 bases at J, leaving 9 bases unmatched. The germline CDR1 and CDR2 sequences are MDHEN and SYDVKM. DNA for the CDR3: TGTGCCAGCAGTTTAGGACCCCGGACAGGGTACAATCAGCCCCAGCATTTT. Encoded protein: CASSLGPRTGYNQPQHF.

The chain carries TRBV14 and TRBJ1-2; maybe TRBD1 (5 bases). The CDR3 runs 15 residues. The V end was cut by 1 base, the J end by 4 bases, with 13 bases between. Germline CDR1 reads SGHDN; CDR2 reads FVKESK. CDR3 coding DNA: TGTGCCAGCAGCCAAGTAGAGGGGACGATCTATGGCTACACCTTC. Translating gives CASSQVEGTIYGYTF.

This chain connects TRBV7-2 to TRBJ2-7; 7 bases are a match to TRBD2. This CDR3 is built from 14 residues. Losses at the gene ends were 5 bases for V and 2 bases for J; bases not matched to a gene: 6. The germline CDR1 and CDR2 sequences are SGHTA and FQGNSA. This CDR3 reads CASSHRLAAYEQYF. The CDR3 DNA reads TGTGCCAGCAGCCACCGGCTAGCGGCCTACGAGCAGTACTTC.

The V and J genes are TRBV9 and TRBJ2-1; TRBD1 is a possible D gene (5 bases). Looked up from germline, CDR1 is SGDLS and CDR2 is YYNGEE. V lost 0 bases to trimming and J lost 6 bases, with 13 bases between them. This CDR3 spans 15 amino acids. The CDR3 coding sequence is TGTGCCAGCAGCGTAGTGGGGCTAGGGCCCAATGAGCAGTTCTTC. Its translation: CASSVVGLGPNEQFF.

In its sample, this clone was seen once. V usage is TRBV28 and J usage is TRBJ2-7, with D unclear. Germline V gene sequence: CDR1 MDHEN, CDR2 SYDVKM. The CDR3 runs 12 residues. The V end was cut by 3 bases, the J end by 1 base, with 4 bases between. The CDR3 DNA sequence: TGTGCCAGCAGTTTTTCATCCTACGAGCAGTACTTC. Translated, it gives CASSFSSYEQYF.

V gene TRBV19 combines with J gene TRBJ2-1; a weak D match, TRBD2 (5 bases). V lost 2 bases and J 2 bases, leaving 7 bases between the germline ends. The CDR3 runs 14 residues. CDR1 LNHDA and CDR2 SQIVND come from the germline V gene (reference sequence). CDR3 loop: CASSIKLAYNEQFF. CDR3 coding DNA: TGTGCCAGTAGTATAAAACTAGCCTACAATGAGCAGTTCTTC.

The chain carries TRBV6-5 and TRBJ2-7, with 10 bases fitting TRBD1. The length of the CDR3 is 15 residues. CDR1 and CDR2 from the germline V gene are MNHEY and SVGAGI. With V trimmed by 4 bases and J by 3 bases, 6 bases remained unmatched. The CDR3 reads CASSSTGTGDYEQYF. In DNA, the CDR3 is TGTGCCAGCAGTTCAACCGGGACAGGGGACTACGAGCAGTACTTC.

The V and J genes are TRBV27 and TRBJ1-1; TRBD1 aligns across 7 bases. Trimming cost V 5 bases and J 4 bases; bases outside gene matches: 13. CDR1 MNHEY and CDR2 SMNVEV come from the germline V gene (reference sequence). The CDR3 sequence is 16 residues long. The CDR3 DNA is TGTGCCAGCAGTGACCCCTCAAGGGGGCTCAGCACTGAAGCTTTCTTT. This encodes CASSDPSRGLSTEAFF.

The J gene is TRBJ2-2, the V gene TRBV28; D unresolved. V lost 11 bases and J 6 bases, leaving 13 bases between the germline ends. CDR1 is MDHEN, CDR2 SYDVKM, per germline. The CDR3 runs 12 residues. Here the CDR3 DNA reads TGTGCCTCCTATAATTTGGCCGGGGAGCTGTTTTTT. Translation gives CASYNLAGELFF.

This chain connects TRBV19 to TRBJ1-5; D perhaps matches TRBD1 (6 bases). The germline V and J ends were trimmed by 6 bases and 0 bases, with 15 bases remaining between them. Germline V gene sequence: CDR1 LNHDA, CDR2 SQIVND (reference sequence). The CDR3 length is 16 residues. The CDR3 DNA reads TGTGCCAGTAGGCGACAGGCGATAGATAGCAATCAGCCCCAGCATTTT. Translating it yields CASRRQAIDSNQPQHF.

A few counts support this clone. The chain uses TRBV2 and TRBJ2-3; TRBD2 agrees at 12 bases. V was clipped by 7 bases and J by 14 bases; unmatched bases: 13. This CDR3 is built from 14 residues. The germline V gene has CDR1 SNHLY and CDR2 FYNNEI. The DNA of the CDR3 is TGTGCCAGCAAAATTACTAGCGGGAGGAATCTTCCGTATTTT. As protein: CASKITSGRNLPYF.

Here the CDR3 DNA reads TGTGCCAGCAGTCCCGGGGGCTGGAAGGCTTTCTTT. Its protein is CASSPGGWKAFF. The V gene is TRBV6-5, the J gene TRBJ1-1; a weak D match, TRBD1 (6 bases). V was trimmed by 5 bases and J by 11 bases, leaving 15 bases between them. The CDR3 extends over 12 amino acids. Germline CDR1 is MNHEY and CDR2 is SVGAGI.

V gene TRBV5-1 combines with J gene TRBJ2-3; 8 bases agree with TRBD1. The CDR3 covers 16 residues. Germline V CDR1 and CDR2: SGHRS, YFSETQ. The ends lost 0 bases at V and 1 base at J; junction bases unmatched: 4. The CDR3, as DNA: TGCGCCAGCAGCTTGGGTTTGGGACAGGGCACAGATACGCAGTATTTT. Residues: CASSLGLGQGTDTQYF.

Relative to its sample, this clone is medium-sized. This chain's CDR3 is CASSEGHSNQPQHF. CDR3 DNA: TGTGCCAGCAGTGAGGGGCATAGCAATCAGCCCCAGCATTTT. The chain couples TRBV2 to TRBJ1-5, with D maybe TRBD1 (5 bases). CDR1 is SNHLY, CDR2 FYNNEI, per germline. CDR3 length equals 14 residues. The V end was cut by 3 bases, the J end by 0 bases, with 6 bases between.